The TCR beta chain described here comes from a study of cytomegalovirus exposure and HLA in healthy donors. V gave up 1 base and J gave up 7 bases, with 11 bases separating them. Germline CDR1 is GTSNPN and CDR2 is SVGIG (reference sequence). The CDR3 covers 13 residues. Only one count was recorded for this clone. Its matching antigen is unknown. These donors were members of the approximately 110-subject validation cohort, a group separate from the roughly 670-subject first cohort. Profiling relied on immunoSEQ multiplex PCR, and the TCRdb table lists in-frame clones only, not all of them. The sample comprises around 65,000 clones, over 90% of which are singletons, and roughly 5% rests with the top ten. Findings and caveats of the study: Most observed TCR sequences were rare, whereas some public TCRs were detected in many donors.

V is TRBV30 and J is TRBJ2-1; a possible D gene is TRBD2 (6 bases). The source of this sequence is a man younger than 30 in good health and CMV-seropositive. The sequenced sample was PBMCs. The CDR3: CAWSAGGPNEQFF. CDR3 bases: TGTGCCTGGAGTGCTGGAGGGCCAAATGAGCAGTTCTTC.